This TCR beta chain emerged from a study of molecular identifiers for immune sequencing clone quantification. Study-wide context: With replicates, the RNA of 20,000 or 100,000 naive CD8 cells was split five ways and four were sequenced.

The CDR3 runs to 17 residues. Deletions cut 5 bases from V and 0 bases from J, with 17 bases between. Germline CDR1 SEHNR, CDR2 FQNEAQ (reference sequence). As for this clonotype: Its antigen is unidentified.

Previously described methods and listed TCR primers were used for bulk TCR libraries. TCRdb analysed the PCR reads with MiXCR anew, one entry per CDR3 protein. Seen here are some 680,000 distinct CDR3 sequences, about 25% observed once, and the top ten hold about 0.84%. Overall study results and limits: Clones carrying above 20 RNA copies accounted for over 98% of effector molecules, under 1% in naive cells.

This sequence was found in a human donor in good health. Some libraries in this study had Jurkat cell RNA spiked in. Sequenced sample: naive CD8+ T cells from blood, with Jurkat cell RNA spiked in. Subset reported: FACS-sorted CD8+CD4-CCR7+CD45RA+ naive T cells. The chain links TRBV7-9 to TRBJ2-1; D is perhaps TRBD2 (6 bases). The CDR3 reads CASSTFVSSASYNEQFF. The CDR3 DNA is TGTGCCAGCAGCACTTTCGTCTCTAGCGCCTCCTACAATGAGCAGTTCTTC.